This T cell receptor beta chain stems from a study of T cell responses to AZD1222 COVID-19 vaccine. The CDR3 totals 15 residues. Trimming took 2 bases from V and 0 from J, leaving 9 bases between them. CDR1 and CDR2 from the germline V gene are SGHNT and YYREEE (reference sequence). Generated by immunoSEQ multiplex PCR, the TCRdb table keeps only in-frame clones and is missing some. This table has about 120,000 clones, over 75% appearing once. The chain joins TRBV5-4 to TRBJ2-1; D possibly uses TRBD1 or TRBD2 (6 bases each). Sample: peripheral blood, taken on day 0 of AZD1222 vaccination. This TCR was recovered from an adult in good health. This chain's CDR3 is CASSLPGASYNEQFF. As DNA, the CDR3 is TGTGCCAGCAGCTTACCGGGGGCCTCCTACAATGAGCAGTTCTTC. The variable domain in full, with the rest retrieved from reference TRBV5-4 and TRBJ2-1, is ETGVTQSPTHLIKTRGQQVTLRCSSQSGHNTVSWYQQALGQGPQFIFQYYREEENGRGNFPPRFSGLQFPNYSSELNVNALELDDSALYLCASSLPGASYNEQFFGPGTRLTVL.